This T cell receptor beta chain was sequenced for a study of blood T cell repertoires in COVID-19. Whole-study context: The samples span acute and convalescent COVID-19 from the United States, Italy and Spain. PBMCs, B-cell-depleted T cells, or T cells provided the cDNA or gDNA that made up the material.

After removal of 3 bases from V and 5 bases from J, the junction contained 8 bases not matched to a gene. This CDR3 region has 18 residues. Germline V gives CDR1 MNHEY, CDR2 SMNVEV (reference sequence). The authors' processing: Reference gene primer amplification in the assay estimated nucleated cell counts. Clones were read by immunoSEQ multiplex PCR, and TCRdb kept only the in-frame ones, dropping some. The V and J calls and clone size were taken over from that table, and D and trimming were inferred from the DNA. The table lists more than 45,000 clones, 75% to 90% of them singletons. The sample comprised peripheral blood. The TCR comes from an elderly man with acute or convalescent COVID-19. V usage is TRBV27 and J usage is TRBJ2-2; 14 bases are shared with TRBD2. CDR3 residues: CASSFPGTSGGPTGELFF. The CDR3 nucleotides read TGTGCCAGCAGTTTCCCCGGGACTAGCGGGGGCCCAACCGGGGAGCTGTTTTTT.